The clone carrying this TCR beta chain was seen a single time. Its antigen is not known. Clones were sequenced by immunoSEQ multiplex PCR, and TCRdb holds only the in-frame ones, with some missing. The data hold tens of thousands of clones, with 65% to 85% observed a single time. This specimen comes from a study of T cell responses to AZD1222 COVID-19 vaccine. Overall study findings and caveats: A rise in Spike-specific TCR breadth and depth followed two AZD1222 doses. White British ancestry dominated among donors, who included more females, and clonal diversity was possibly underestimated.

Trimming shortened V by 5 bases and J by 4 bases, and 16 bases separated the two germline ends. Germline V gives CDR1 KGHDR, CDR2 SFDVKD. The CDR3 sequence is 15 residues long. Second doses at about 4 or about 12 weeks were pooled. Sample: peripheral blood, taken 28 days after the second AZD1222 dose. The gene calls are TRBV24-1 and TRBJ2-5; the D gene could be TRBD1 or TRBD2 (5 bases each). This sequence was found in an adult who received the AZD1222 COVID-19 vaccine. The CDR3, as DNA: TGTGCCACCAGTGGTCGAGGGGCGTCGGGAGAGACCCAGTACTTC. This gives the protein CATSGRGASGETQYF.